This is a list of T cell receptor beta chains from one sample in a study of cytomegalovirus exposure and HLA in healthy donors. Assay: immunoSEQ multiplex PCR; the TCRdb copy retains only in-frame clones and omits some. The data hold 80,000 to 95,000 clones, with about nine tenths observed a single time. The sequenced material came from PBMCs. Every receptor here comes from a man under 40 in good health and CMV-seropositive. Each CDR3 is given with its conserved first and last residue. A D gene is named only where the DNA matches it firmly. Only some rows state a clone size, as once, few, many or a class for expanded clones.

v_call: TRBV11-2; d_call: -; j_call: TRBJ1-4; clone_size: -; cdr3_nt: TGTGCCAGCAGACTGAGGGATTCCGGTGAAAAACTGTTTTTT; cdr3_aa: CASRLRDSGEKLFF
v_call: TRBV10-3; d_call: -; j_call: TRBJ2-3; clone_size: -; cdr3_nt: TGTGCCATCACCGGACAGTCTAGCACAGATACGCAGTATTTT; cdr3_aa: CAITGQSSTDTQYF
v_call: TRBV27; d_call: -; j_call: TRBJ1-5; clone_size: -; cdr3_nt: TGTGCCAGCAGTTTAAAAAAGAGGACAGAACCTACCGAGAGCAATCAGCCCCAGCATTTT; cdr3_aa: CASSLKKRTEPTESNQPQHF
v_call: TRBV6-1; d_call: -; j_call: TRBJ2-1; clone_size: -; cdr3_nt: TGTGCCAGCAGTGAATTATCCCGTGAGCAGTTCTTC; cdr3_aa: CASSELSREQFF
v_call: TRBV27; d_call: -; j_call: TRBJ1-2; clone_size: -; cdr3_nt: TGTGCCAGCAGTTTTCGGGAGACTTATGGCTACACCTTC; cdr3_aa: CASSFRETYGYTF
v_call: TRBV5-4; d_call: -; j_call: TRBJ1-1; clone_size: -; cdr3_nt: TGTGCCAGCAGTTTACAGCAAAACACTGAAGCTTTCTTT; cdr3_aa: CASSLQQNTEAFF
v_call: TRBV7-9; d_call: TRBD1; j_call: TRBJ2-3; clone_size: -; cdr3_nt: TGTGCCAGCAGCCCAGCGACAGGGATTTCAGATACGCAGTATTTT; cdr3_aa: CASSPATGISDTQYF
v_call: TRBV5-1; d_call: -; j_call: TRBJ1-1; clone_size: few; cdr3_nt: TGCGCCAGCAGCCAAGCGTCGGGGGCTGAAGCTTTCTTT; cdr3_aa: CASSQASGAEAFF
v_call: TRBV5-6; d_call: -; j_call: TRBJ2-7; clone_size: -; cdr3_nt: TGTGCCAGCAGCTTCTATTTGTCCTACAACTATGAGCAGTACTTC; cdr3_aa: CASSFYLSYNYEQYF
v_call: TRBV25-1; d_call: -; j_call: TRBJ1-1; clone_size: -; cdr3_nt: TGTGCCAGCAGTGAATCGGCCAGGCGGGCTGAAGCTTTCTTT; cdr3_aa: CASSESARRAEAFF
v_call: TRBV5-1; d_call: TRBD2; j_call: TRBJ2-3; clone_size: few; cdr3_nt: TGCGCCAGCAGCAAGGGACTAGCGGGGACAGATACGCAGTATTTT; cdr3_aa: CASSKGLAGTDTQYF
v_call: TRBV7-9; d_call: -; j_call: TRBJ2-1; clone_size: -; cdr3_nt: TGTGCCAGCAGCCCACAGAATGAGCAGTTCTTC; cdr3_aa: CASSPQNEQFF
v_call: TRBV4-1; d_call: TRBD1; j_call: TRBJ2-2; clone_size: -; cdr3_nt: TGCGCCAGCAGCCCTTCGGGACAGGTTCTCTACGCCGGGGAGCTGTTTTTT; cdr3_aa: CASSPSGQVLYAGELFF
v_call: TRBV4-2; d_call: -; j_call: TRBJ1-2; clone_size: -; cdr3_nt: TGTGCCAGCAGCCAAGAAATCGTTGTGAACAGGTTCGACTATGGCTACACCTTC; cdr3_aa: CASSQEIVVNRFDYGYTF
v_call: TRBV4-1; d_call: TRBD2; j_call: TRBJ2-1; clone_size: -; cdr3_nt: TGCGCCAGCAGCCAAGTTGGTAAAATAGACAGACGTCTAGCGGGAACTAACAATGAGCAGTTCTTC; cdr3_aa: CASSQVGKIDRRLAGTNNEQFF
v_call: TRBV6-5; d_call: -; j_call: TRBJ2-7; clone_size: -; cdr3_nt: TGTGCCAGCAGGCCACAGGGAAGCTCCTACGAGCAGTACTTC; cdr3_aa: CASRPQGSSYEQYF
v_call: TRBV27; d_call: -; j_call: TRBJ2-7; clone_size: -; cdr3_nt: TGTGCCAGCAGTAAAAGGGCCCTCCGGGGCGAGCAGTACTTC; cdr3_aa: CASSKRALRGEQYF
v_call: TRBV28; d_call: -; j_call: TRBJ1-5; clone_size: -; cdr3_nt: TGTGCCAGCAGTTTATTAGCCGGCAATCAGCCCCAGCATTTT; cdr3_aa: CASSLLAGNQPQHF
v_call: TRBV27; d_call: -; j_call: TRBJ1-2; clone_size: -; cdr3_nt: TGTGCCAGCAGTTCTCTTCCCAGGGTGTCGGACTATGGCTACACCTTC; cdr3_aa: CASSSLPRVSDYGYTF
v_call: TRBV27; d_call: TRBD1; j_call: TRBJ1-5; clone_size: -; cdr3_nt: TGTGCCAGCAGTTTGCTCTCTCCGGGACAGCGCGTTCACTATAGCAATCAGCCCCAGCATTTT; cdr3_aa: CASSLLSPGQRVHYSNQPQHF
v_call: TRBV5-1; d_call: TRBD1; j_call: TRBJ1-2; clone_size: -; cdr3_nt: TGCGCCAGCAGCTTGGGACAGGGCGTGTGGGGCTACACCTTC; cdr3_aa: CASSLGQGVWGYTF
v_call: TRBV2; d_call: -; j_call: TRBJ1-1; clone_size: few; cdr3_nt: TGTGCCGGGGCTACAGTTTCTGACACTGAAGCTTTCTTT; cdr3_aa: CAGATVSDTEAFF
v_call: TRBV27; d_call: -; j_call: TRBJ1-2; clone_size: few; cdr3_nt: TGTGCCAGCAGTTTTCTCCGGGGGGCTAACTATGGCTACACCTTC; cdr3_aa: CASSFLRGANYGYTF
v_call: TRBV7-6; d_call: -; j_call: TRBJ2-5; clone_size: -; cdr3_nt: TGTGCCAGCAGACCCGCGGGCCTAGAGACCCAGTACTTC; cdr3_aa: CASRPAGLETQYF
v_call: TRBV5-1; d_call: TRBD2; j_call: TRBJ2-1; clone_size: -; cdr3_nt: TGCGCCAGCAGCTTGGTGGGGGGGTCCTACAATGAGCAGTTCTTC; cdr3_aa: CASSLVGGSYNEQFF
v_call: TRBV7-8; d_call: TRBD2; j_call: TRBJ2-3; clone_size: -; cdr3_nt: TGTGCCAGCAGCTCCACGAGGGTGGCTAGCGGTAAAGATACGCAGTATTTT; cdr3_aa: CASSSTRVASGKDTQYF
v_call: TRBV19; d_call: -; j_call: TRBJ2-7; clone_size: few; cdr3_nt: TGTGCCAGTAGGGGAAACGGGGTGAGCTCCTACGAGCAGTACTTC; cdr3_aa: CASRGNGVSSYEQYF
v_call: TRBV19; d_call: -; j_call: TRBJ2-5; clone_size: -; cdr3_nt: TGTGCCAGTAGTGCCTCTAGCGCTCAAGAGACCCAGTACTTC; cdr3_aa: CASSASSAQETQYF
v_call: TRBV27; d_call: TRBD1; j_call: TRBJ1-2; clone_size: -; cdr3_nt: TGTGCCAGCAGCCTTACAGGGGCGAACTATGGCTACACCTTC; cdr3_aa: CASSLTGANYGYTF
v_call: TRBV5-6; d_call: TRBD1; j_call: TRBJ2-1; clone_size: -; cdr3_nt: TGTGCCAGCAGCTTGCAGGGGGACCTCGTCAGGAATGAGCAGTTCTTC; cdr3_aa: CASSLQGDLVRNEQFF
v_call: TRBV6-1; d_call: -; j_call: TRBJ2-1; clone_size: -; cdr3_nt: TGTGCCAGCAGTGAGACTAGGGGTAATGAGCAGTTCTTC; cdr3_aa: CASSETRGNEQFF
v_call: TRBV28; d_call: -; j_call: TRBJ1-4; clone_size: -; cdr3_nt: TGTGCCAGCAGTTTACCCCAACAGGGCCATAATGAAAAACTGTTTTTT; cdr3_aa: CASSLPQQGHNEKLFF
v_call: TRBV4-1; d_call: -; j_call: TRBJ1-5; clone_size: -; cdr3_nt: TGCGCCAGCAGCCCGATAGCTGGGAGCAATCAGCCCCAGCATTTT; cdr3_aa: CASSPIAGSNQPQHF
v_call: TRBV9; d_call: -; j_call: TRBJ1-2; clone_size: -; cdr3_nt: TGTGCCAGCAGCGTAGCGTTGGGCGCGGGGGGCTACACCTTC; cdr3_aa: CASSVALGAGGYTF
v_call: TRBV7-8; d_call: -; j_call: TRBJ2-3; clone_size: -; cdr3_nt: TGTGCCAGCAGTCTAGCGCTTTCAGATACGCAGTATTTT; cdr3_aa: CASSLALSDTQYF